This T cell receptor (beta chain) was sequenced during a study of spatial heterogeneity in lung cancer. Study-level background: The average count in raw reads for each unique TCR and UMI combination exceeded nine appearances. Study conclusions and caveats: Ubiquitous expanded tumor TCRs were observed in blood more at resection than follow-up.

Stated time point: sample taken at primary tumor resection. Researchers sequenced whole RNA taken from tumor, nontumor lung or frozen PBMC without sorting. Donors were some 72 untreated early-stage non-small cell lung cancer patients. CDR1 and CDR2 (germline): SNHLY, FYNNEI. The J segment lost 5 bases and the V segment lost 7 bases, leaving 6 bases of the junction unmatched. The CDR3 covers 14 residues. This clonotype was counted at least ten times. Antigen specificity is unknown. TCRdb analysed the 5' RACE reads with MiXCR anew, one entry per CDR3 protein. This repertoire shows some 10,000 distinct CDR3 sequences, 7% to 9.5% found once; its top ten account for around 25%.

Sequences were derived from PBMCs, sampled at surgery. This TCR came from a male donor with early-stage non-small cell lung cancer. This rearrangement joins TRBV2 to TRBJ2-1, with TRBD2 identical over 9 bases. Written as DNA, the CDR3 is TGTGCCAGCACGCGGGGGGGCCTGGACAATGAGCAGTTCTTC. Protein product: CASTRGGLDNEQFF. Looking up the rest from reference TRBV2 and TRBJ2-1 gives the full variable domain: EPEVTQTPSHQVTQMGQEVILRCVPISNHLYFYWYRQILGQKVEFLVSFYNNEISEKSEIFDDQFSVERPDGSNFTLKIRSTKLEDSAMYFCASTRGGLDNEQFFGPGTRLTVL.